This T cell receptor (beta chain) was observed in a study of T cells in Graves' hyperthyroidism and ophthalmopathy. As for the study in general: Upon initial diagnosis and before any treatment, peripheral blood was collected. Study results and caveats: Most thyroid clonotypes expanded above 0.001 appeared in blood too.

Newly diagnosed patients aged 18 to 65 had hyperthyroidism of under 2 months' duration. Orbital computed tomography and thyroid ultrasound, together with serum TRAb and thyroxine and clinical symptoms, were used for diagnoses. Unmatched junction bases numbered 5, after V lost 2 bases and J lost 2 bases. CDR1 and CDR2 from the germline V gene are MNHEY and SVGEGT. The length of the CDR3 is 15 residues. TCR beta CDR3 region amplification was performed from RNA transcripts. The TCR CDR3 first-round RT-PCR relied on the HTBI primer set. TCRdb reprocessed the multiplex PCR reads with MiXCR, giving one entry per CDR3 protein. The table shows 550,000 to 650,000 distinct CDR3 sequences, with approximately 15% occurring only once. In this sample, this clonotype turned up many times. Antigen: not known.

Material: blood. The V and J genes are TRBV6-2 or TRBV6-3 and TRBJ2-7; 8 nucleotides agree with TRBD2. The clonotype comes from a woman younger than 45 with Graves' hyperthyroidism that later progressed to Graves' ophthalmopathy. The CDR3: CASSYERELAYEQYF. The CDR3 bases are TGTGCCAGCAGTTACGAGCGGGAGCTAGCCTACGAGCAGTACTTC.